Given below is one TCR beta chain in context. Antigen unknown. The data derive from a study of shared clonotypes between healthy human individuals. The germline V and J ends were trimmed by 0 bases and 0 bases, with 12 bases remaining between them. The CDR3 contains 16 residues. The germline V gene has CDR1 MNHEY and CDR2 SMNVEV (reference sequence). In the naive CD8 group, cells lacked CD45RO and were positively selected for CCR7, so terminally differentiated effector memory CD45RA+ cells were left out. Researchers ran the assay at a deep level. Libraries were prepared by immunoSEQ multiplex PCR; TCRdb keeps only in-frame clonotypes and omits some of them. The sample has millions of clones, approximately 95% seen once. Study-wide findings and caveats: Non-shared clonotypes had lower generation probabilities than clonotypes shared by all four sorted-subset donors. Sequencing depth was a factor that was expected to affect clonotype sharing among donors. The sharing of roughly 5% of naive CD4 clonotypes was seen across a few donors.

The TCR originated in a man younger than 35 in good health. The J gene is TRBJ2-7, the V gene TRBV27; no reliable D call. Specimen: naive CD8+ T cells sorted from blood. The CDR3 nucleotides read TGTGCCAGCAGTTTATCGTTGTCCACAGCCTCCTACGAGCAGTACTTC. It codes for CASSLSLSTASYEQYF.